One TCR beta chain is described in this entry. This sample is drawn from a study of blood T cell repertoires in COVID-19. Study-wide context: Sources were T cells, B-cell-depleted T cells, or PBMCs; the material itself was cDNA or gDNA.

In the authors' workflow: Cell counts per sample came from amplifying reference gene primers. Measured with immunoSEQ multiplex PCR; TCRdb has only the in-frame clones, and not every one. D and trimming come from the DNA, and the V and J calls and clone size come from that table. The repertoire consists of some 76,000 clones, with around 79% occurring once and the leading ten covering 11%. The sample was peripheral blood. The receptor was isolated from a man in his fifties or sixties with acute or convalescent COVID-19.

CDR3 nucleotide sequence: TGTGCCAGCAGTTCCAGGGGGGATACGCAGTATTTT. Its protein is CASSSRGDTQYF. The chain links TRBV28 to TRBJ2-3; 7 bases are shared with TRBD1. J gave up 6 bases and V 4 bases, and 1 base lay outside the gene matches. This CDR3 is built from 12 residues. CDR1 and CDR2 (germline): MDHEN, SYDVKM.